This T cell receptor beta chain came from a study of T cells after posttransplantation cyclophosphamide. Control samples came 1 year after myeloablative marrow transplants with methotrexate plus calcineurin inhibitor. With respect to this clone: Its antigen is not known.

Germline loops: CDR1 MGHRA, CDR2 YSYEKL. The CDR3 has 15 residues. Trimming pared 6 bases from V and 2 bases from J, leaving 16 bases between. Only in-frame clones appear in the TCRdb table, and some are missing; sequencing was by immunoSEQ multiplex PCR. The table includes 3,600 or so clones, under 80% detected once. Study results and caveats: Later post-transplant blood repertoires were often dominated by donor CD8+ memory clones.

The clonotype originates from a female patient aged 50-65 years who received an allogeneic stem cell transplant from an unrelated donor, was CMV-positive, and had acute and chronic GVHD. Certain T cells may be donor cells from the graft. The material was PBMCs, obtained after allogeneic stem cell transplant with calcineurin inhibitor and methotrexate. This sequence joins TRBV4-1 and TRBJ2-5; perhaps TRBD1 as D (6 bases). The CDR3 here is CASSHGTTGQETQYF. DNA of the CDR3: TGCGCCAGCAGTCACGGAACCACAGGGCAAGAGACCCAGTACTTC.